Below, 25 T cell receptor beta chains from the same sample are listed, as sequenced in a study of shared clonotypes between healthy human individuals (dated by TCRdb to the early 2020s). The protocol used for the library was the immunoSEQ multiplex PCR assay. What TCRdb holds here is the immuneACCESS table cut down to in-frame rearrangements. Part of the clones is not present; checked against another copy, under half of the missing clones reflect an unresolved V gene, and the others are unexplained. This sample gives about 480,000 clones in total; roughly 78% of them show up just once. 13% of the sample comes from the top ten. Input material: PBMCs. These receptor sequences come from a woman in her 40s in good health. Some clones in this sample may be carry-over from other donors' samples.

The V call is TRBV4-2, the J call TRBJ1-2; D call uncertain. The germline gives CDR1 LGHNA, CDR2 YNFKEQ. The CDR3 covers 15 residues. V gave up 0 bases and J gave up 3 bases, with 11 bases separating them. This CDR3 is CASSQDYSTYYGYTF. The CDR3 nucleotides read TGTGCCAGCAGCCAAGACTACAGCACCTACTATGGCTACACCTTC.

Note on this clone: Other DNA variants within this sample encode the same CDR3. This rearrangement joins TRBV30 to TRBJ2-7; D is unresolved. The germline gives CDR1 GTSNPN, CDR2 SVGIG (reference sequence). This CDR3 is 11 amino acids long. Between the trimmed V and J ends, which lost 0 bases and 3 bases, there was a span of 3 bases. CDR3 nucleotide sequence: TGTGCCTGGAGTGTTAGCTACGAGCAGTACTTC. Translated, it gives CAWSVSYEQYF. The variable domain in full, with the rest retrieved from reference TRBV30 and TRBJ2-7, is SQTIHQWPATLVQPVGSPLSLECTVEGTSNPNLYWYRQAAGRGLQLLFYSVGIGQISSEVPQNLSASRPQDRQFILSSKKLLLSDSGFYLCAWSVSYEQYFGPGTRLTVT.

The V gene is TRBV5-1, the J gene TRBJ2-1; 8 bases agree with TRBD1. Trimming cost V 1 base and J 6 bases; bases outside gene matches: 3. CDR3 length: 14 amino acids. CDR1 SGHRS and CDR2 YFSETQ come from the germline V gene. CDR3 sequence (DNA): TGCGCCAGCAGCTTGACAGGGGGAGGCAATGAGCAGTTCTTC. This gives the protein CASSLTGGGNEQFF.

This chain uses TRBV2 with TRBJ2-1; the match to TRBD1 covers 7 bases. Germline CDR1 reads SNHLY; CDR2 reads FYNNEI. The J segment lost 2 bases and the V segment lost 7 bases, leaving 11 bases of the junction unmatched. The CDR3 is 16 residues long. The CDR3 nucleotides are TGTGCCAGCACACCCCTGCTGGACAGGCCCTACAATGAGCAGTTCTTC. Protein product: CASTPLLDRPYNEQFF.

The chain recombines TRBV2 with TRBJ2-7; D is unclear. Germline V gene sequence: CDR1 SNHLY, CDR2 FYNNEI. The CDR3 loop spans 12 amino acids. The V and J ends lost 8 bases and 9 bases respectively, with 17 bases between them. The CDR3 here is CASSISRLGQYF. In DNA form, the CDR3 reads TGTGCCAGCTCCATATCGAGGTTGGGGCAGTACTTC.

The chain combines TRBV28 with TRBJ1-4; no definite D call. The germline V gene encodes CDR1 MDHEN and CDR2 SYDVKM. The CDR3 loop spans 15 amino acids. Between the trimmed V and J ends, which lost 6 bases and 8 bases, there was a span of 19 bases. Written as DNA, the CDR3 is TGTGCCAGCAGAAGCTTGACCGGGAAGGGAGAAAAACTGTTTTTT. Translation gives CASRSLTGKGEKLFF.

V usage is TRBV4-1 and J usage is TRBJ2-1, with 12 positions matching TRBD2. Trimming at V came to 1 base and at J to 10 bases, leaving 5 bases not matched to a gene. The CDR3 is made up of 15 amino acids. CDR1 MGHRA and CDR2 YSYEKL come from the germline V gene. The CDR3, as DNA: TGCGCCAGCAGCCAAGGACTAGCGGGAGTAGGCGAGCAGTTCTTC. Protein: CASSQGLAGVGEQFF.

The rearrangement uses TRBV10-3 and TRBJ2-1; possibly TRBD1 or TRBD2 for D (5 bases each). The CDR3 is made up of 13 amino acids. V was cut by 7 bases and J by 5 bases, with 12 bases left in between. Looked up from germline, CDR1 is ENHRY and CDR2 is SYGVKD. The CDR3 reads CAITGGFDNEQFF. The CDR3 region has the DNA TGTGCCATCACTGGGGGTTTCGACAATGAGCAGTTCTTC.

This chain connects TRBV7-3 to TRBJ2-7, with D possibly TRBD1 on 6 matching bases. CDR1 SGHTA and CDR2 FQGTGA come from the germline V gene. V was trimmed by 5 bases and J by 13 bases, leaving 15 bases between them. The CDR3 is 11 amino acids. For the CDR3, the DNA is TGTGCCAGCAGCGCCAACAGGGTTTTCTACTTC. Its protein is CASSANRVFYF.

About this clone itself: Other DNA sequences in the sample encode the same CDR3. The chain recombines TRBV4-2 with TRBJ2-7, with D unresolved. Deletions cut 1 base from V and 2 bases from J, with 3 bases between. Per germline, CDR1 LGHNA and CDR2 YNFKEQ. There are 12 residues in the CDR3. The CDR3 region is CASSQGPYEQYF. In nucleotides, the CDR3 is TGTGCCAGCAGCCAAGGGCCCTACGAGCAGTACTTC.

This clone was found a few times. CDR3 coding DNA: TGTGCCAGCTCACGCGGGAGGCAGACTGAGAACACCGGGGAGCTGTTTTTT. This gives the protein CASSRGRQTENTGELFF. This rearrangement joins TRBV18 to TRBJ2-2; 8 bases match TRBD2. The CDR3 sequence is 17 residues long. The germline gives CDR1 KGHSH, CDR2 LQKENI. Losses at the gene ends were 4 bases for V and 1 base for J; bases not matched to a gene: 8.

The count of this clone is one. V is TRBV10-3 and J is TRBJ2-5; 7 bases fit TRBD1. This CDR3 is built from 13 residues. Trimming removed 8 bases from V and 5 bases from J; junction bases left unmatched: 8. CDR1 and CDR2 from the germline V gene are ENHRY and SYGVKD. In nucleotides, the CDR3 is TGTGCCATCGGCGGACAGGCCCAGGAGACCCAGTACTTC. Translating gives CAIGGQAQETQYF.

V usage is TRBV18 and J usage is TRBJ2-7, with D uncertain. CDR1 is KGHSH and CDR2 is LQKENI in the germline V gene. This CDR3 is built from 13 residues. With 2 bases removed from V and 5 bases from J, the gap between germline ends came to 10 bases. The CDR3 reads CASSPDLWHEQYF. The CDR3 bases are TGTGCCAGCTCACCAGACCTTTGGCACGAGCAGTACTTC.

Concerning this clone: Different DNA sequences within this sample yield the same CDR3. The chain uses TRBV27 and TRBJ2-7, with 9 positions matching TRBD2. The CDR3 is 14 residues long. Germline CDR1 reads MNHEY; CDR2 reads SMNVEV (reference sequence). V lost 5 bases and J lost 1; bases outside the gene matches: 3. In nucleotides, the CDR3 is TGTGCCAGCAGTCCGACTAGCGGATCCTACGAGCAGTACTTC. Translation gives CASSPTSGSYEQYF.

This CDR3 is CASSLGGLNYGYTF. The CDR3 DNA reads TGCGCCAGCAGCTTGGGCGGGCTTAACTATGGCTACACCTTC. The chain employs TRBV5-1 and TRBJ1-2; the D is unclear. The germline CDR1 and CDR2 sequences are SGHRS and YFSETQ. This CDR3 spans 14 amino acids. The V and J ends lost 0 bases and 1 base respectively, with 7 bases between them.

The rearrangement uses TRBV6-4 and TRBJ2-7; TRBD2 agrees at 7 bases. V trimming: 9 bases; J trimming: 2 bases; junction bases outside the gene matches: 19. Germline CDR1 is MRHNA and CDR2 is SNTAGT. The CDR3 spans 17 residues. The CDR3 protein is CARYMREGQIPTYEQYF. Here the CDR3 DNA reads TGTGCCAGGTATATGAGGGAGGGCCAGATTCCTACCTACGAGCAGTACTTC.

The CDR3 reads CASSLEAGNEKLFF. DNA for the CDR3: TGTGCCAGCAGCTTGGAGGCAGGAAATGAAAAACTGTTTTTT. This rearrangement joins TRBV5-4 to TRBJ1-4; D is unclear. V was pared by 0 bases and J by 5 bases, with 8 bases between. Germline values: CDR1 SGHNT, CDR2 YYREEE (reference sequence). CDR3 size: 14 residues.

This clone appeared a single time. V gene TRBV6-1 combines with J gene TRBJ1-3; 7 bases line up with TRBD1. The ends lost 6 bases at V and 5 bases at J; junction bases unmatched: 10. The CDR3 extends over 15 amino acids. CDR1 is MNHNS and CDR2 is SASEGT in the germline V gene. This CDR3 is CASRAGGRRRNTIYF. The CDR3, as DNA: TGTGCCAGCAGGGCAGGGGGTCGGAGACGAAACACCATATATTTT.

The rearrangement uses TRBV9 and TRBJ1-4, with D unresolved. V shed 8 bases and J shed 0 bases, with 20 bases lying between them. Germline CDR1 reads SGDLS; CDR2 reads YYNGEE. The CDR3 consists of 17 residues. The CDR3 protein is CARDTCLVCPTNEKLFF. The CDR3 DNA reads TGTGCCAGAGATACGTGCCTTGTTTGTCCAACTAATGAAAAACTGTTTTTT.

The chain recombines TRBV28 with TRBJ2-1; 9 nucleotides line up with TRBD2. Germline V gene data show CDR1 as MDHEN and CDR2 as SYDVKM. The CDR3 loop spans 13 amino acids. The V segment lost 9 bases and the J segment 7 bases; nucleotides outside the gene matches: 7. The CDR3 bases are TGTGCCAGTTCGGGACTAGCAAGGAATGAGCAGTTCTTC. This codes for CASSGLARNEQFF.

J is TRBJ2-5 and V is TRBV2; D remains ambiguous. V lost 7 bases and J 2 bases, leaving 8 bases between the germline ends. The length of the CDR3 is 12 residues. Germline V gene lookup returns CDR1 SNHLY and CDR2 FYNNEI. The DNA of the CDR3 is TGTGCCAGCATCCGGCAGCAAGAGACCCAGTACTTC. It specifies CASIRQQETQYF.

This clone was seen just once. The V and J genes are TRBV7-3 and TRBJ2-2; a possible D gene is TRBD1 (5 bases). Trimming shortened V by 3 bases and J by 4 bases, and 12 bases separated the two germline ends. The CDR3 is made up of 15 amino acids. From germline, CDR1 is SGHTA and CDR2 FQGTGA. The CDR3 sequence: CASSFPTTGTGELFF. Written as DNA, the CDR3 is TGTGCCAGCAGCTTCCCTACTACAGGCACCGGGGAGCTGTTTTTT.

CDR3 bases: TGTGCCAGTAGTAGAGGGACCACGGAGACCCAGTACTTC. It codes for CASSRGTTETQYF. This chain uses TRBV19 with TRBJ2-5; D possibly matches TRBD1 or TRBD2 (5 bases each). The CDR3 is 13 amino acids. The germline V and J ends were trimmed by 4 bases and 5 bases, with 11 bases remaining between them. The germline V gene has CDR1 LNHDA and CDR2 SQIVND (reference sequence).

The chain combines TRBV10-1 with TRBJ1-2, with 7 bases that match TRBD1. The CDR3 runs 17 residues. The germline CDR1 and CDR2 sequences are WNHNN and SYGVQD (reference sequence). V shed 0 bases and J 9 bases; nucleotides not matched to a gene: 16. The CDR3 DNA follows: TGCGCCAGCAGTGAGTCGACCAGCGGTTCACAGGGGCCCAGCTACACCTTC. This codes for CASSESTSGSQGPSYTF.

The chain recombines TRBV27 with TRBJ2-7; 10 positions match TRBD2. The V gene's germline CDR1 is MNHEY and CDR2 SMNVEV (reference sequence). The CDR3 loop spans 14 amino acids. V shed 5 bases, J shed 3 bases, and the junction held 4 bases outside the gene matches. The CDR3 loop is CASSLAGDFYEQYF. Written as DNA, the CDR3 is TGTGCCAGCAGTCTAGCGGGAGATTTCTACGAGCAGTACTTC.